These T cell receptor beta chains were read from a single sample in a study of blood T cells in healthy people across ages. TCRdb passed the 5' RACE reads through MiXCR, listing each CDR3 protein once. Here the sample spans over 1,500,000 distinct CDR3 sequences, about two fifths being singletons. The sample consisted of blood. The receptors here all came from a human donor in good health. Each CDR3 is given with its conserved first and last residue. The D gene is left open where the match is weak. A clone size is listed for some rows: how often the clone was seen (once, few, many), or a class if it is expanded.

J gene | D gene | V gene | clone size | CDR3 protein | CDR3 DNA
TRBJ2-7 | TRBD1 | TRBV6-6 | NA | CASSYQTGGNYEQYF | TGTGCCAGCAGTTACCAGACAGGGGGGAACTACGAGCAGTACTTC
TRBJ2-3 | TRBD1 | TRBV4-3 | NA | CASSQGADHQGAPDTQYF | TGCGCCAGCAGCCAAGGGGCAGACCATCAGGGGGCCCCAGATACGCAGTATTTT
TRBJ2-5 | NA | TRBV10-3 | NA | CAISQTRDSKGETQYF | TGTGCCATCAGCCAAACTCGGGACTCCAAAGGGGAGACCCAGTACTTC
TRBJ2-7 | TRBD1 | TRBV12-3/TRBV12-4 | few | CASSFRDRSREQYF | TGTGCCAGCAGTTTCCGGGACAGATCTCGGGAGCAGTACTTC
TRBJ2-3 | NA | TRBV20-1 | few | CSARALATSTDTQYF | TGCAGTGCCAGAGCCCTAGCGACTAGCACAGATACGCAGTATTTT
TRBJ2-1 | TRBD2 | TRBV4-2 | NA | CASSPWPSGGVNEQFF | TGTGCCAGCAGCCCATGGCCTAGCGGGGGGGTCAACGAGCAGTTCTTC
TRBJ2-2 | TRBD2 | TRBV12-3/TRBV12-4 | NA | CASSLTSGVAGELFF | TGTGCCAGCAGTTTGACTAGCGGGGTAGCCGGGGAGCTGTTTTTT
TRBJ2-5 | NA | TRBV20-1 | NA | CSALQRQETQYF | TGCAGTGCCCTACAGAGGCAAGAGACCCAGTACTTC
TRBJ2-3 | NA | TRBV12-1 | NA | CASSPTTKPGTQYF | TGTGCCAGCAGCCCAACGACGAAGCCGGGTACGCAGTATTTT
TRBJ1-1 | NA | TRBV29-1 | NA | CSVEVGQGNTEAFF | TGCAGCGTTGAAGTGGGGCAGGGGAACACTGAAGCTTTCTTT
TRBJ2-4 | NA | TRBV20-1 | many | CSAIPGQGAKNIQYF | TGCAGTGCTATCCCGGGACAAGGAGCCAAAAACATTCAGTACTTC
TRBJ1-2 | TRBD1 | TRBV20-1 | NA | CRAPRTGFLTF | TGCAGGGCTCCGCGGACAGGGTTTCTCACCTTC
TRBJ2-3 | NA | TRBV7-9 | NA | CASSLNMVVADTQYF | TGTGCCAGCAGCTTAAACATGGTGGTTGCAGATACGCAGTATTTT
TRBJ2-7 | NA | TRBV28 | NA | CASRLNRDPAYEQYF | TGTGCCAGCAGGCTAAACCGGGACCCCGCCTACGAGCAGTACTTC
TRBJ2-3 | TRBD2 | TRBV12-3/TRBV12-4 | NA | CASRRTSGAYTDTQYF | TGTGCCAGCAGGCGGACTAGCGGGGCATACACAGATACGCAGTATTTT
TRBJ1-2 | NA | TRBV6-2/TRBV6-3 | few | CATNPTGFVGGYTF | TGTGCCACCAATCCGACAGGCTTCGTCGGGGGCTACACCTTC
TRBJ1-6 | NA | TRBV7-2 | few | CASTLSGAGLGNSPLHF | TGTGCCAGCACCCTTTCCGGGGCGGGATTGGGAAATTCACCCCTCCACTTT
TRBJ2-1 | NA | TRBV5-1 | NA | CASSLDRPNEQFF | TGCGCCAGCAGCTTGGACAGGCCCAACGAGCAGTTCTTC
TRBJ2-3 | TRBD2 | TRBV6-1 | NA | CASSEARSGRGVVNTQYF | TGTGCCAGCAGTGAAGCACGTTCGGGGCGGGGGGTGGTGAATACGCAGTATTTT
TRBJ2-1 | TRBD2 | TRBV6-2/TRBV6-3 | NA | CASGLAGGPDGEQFF | TGTGCCAGCGGACTAGCGGGGGGGCCGGATGGTGAGCAGTTCTTC
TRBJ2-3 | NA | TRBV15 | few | CATSRVKGTGHTDTQYF | TGTGCCACCAGCAGAGTTAAAGGAACGGGGCACACAGATACGCAGTATTTT
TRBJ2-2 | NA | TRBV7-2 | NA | CASSLNRAANTGELFF | TGTGCCAGCAGCCTTAACAGGGCTGCGAACACCGGGGAGCTGTTTTTT
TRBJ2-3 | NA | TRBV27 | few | CASSLTFPPRGLTQYF | TGTGCCAGCAGTTTAACGTTCCCACCCCGAGGTTTGACGCAGTATTTT
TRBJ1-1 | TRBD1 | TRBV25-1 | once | CASRDPGGGDTEAFF | TGTGCCAGCAGGGATCCAGGGGGCGGGGACACTGAAGCTTTCTTT
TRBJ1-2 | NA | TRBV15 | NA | CATSRDWAGQNYGYTF | TGTGCCACCAGCAGAGACTGGGCAGGGCAAAACTATGGCTACACCTTC
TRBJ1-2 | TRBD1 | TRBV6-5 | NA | CASSYPGQGAMEGINYGYTF | TGTGCCAGCAGTTACCCGGGACAGGGGGCCATGGAGGGAATTAACTATGGCTACACCTTC
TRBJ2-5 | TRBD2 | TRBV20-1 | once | CSARDERAGGPRETQYF | TGCAGTGCTAGAGATGAGAGAGCGGGGGGGCCTCGGGAGACCCAGTACTTC
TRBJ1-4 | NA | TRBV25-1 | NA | CAGSERTVGEKLFF | TGTGCCGGCAGTGAACGGACCGTGGGTGAAAAACTGTTTTTT
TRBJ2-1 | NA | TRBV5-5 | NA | CASRHPGDEQFF | TGTGCCAGCAGACATCCTGGTGATGAGCAGTTCTTC
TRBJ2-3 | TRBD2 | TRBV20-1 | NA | CSVGLAGGRLITDTQYF | TGCAGTGTGGGGCTAGCGGGGGGACGCCTGATCACAGATACGCAGTATTTT
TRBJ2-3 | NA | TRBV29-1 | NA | CSAPGLGNRATDTRYF | TGCAGCGCCCCCGGATTAGGCAACCGGGCCACAGATACGCGGTATTTT
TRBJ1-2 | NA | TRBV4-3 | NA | CASSPTRAGAYGYTF | TGCGCCAGCAGCCCGACCAGGGCGGGCGCTTATGGCTACACCTTC
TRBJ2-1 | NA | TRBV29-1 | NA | CSVGVKETQFF | TGCAGCGTTGGGGTAAAAGAGACCCAGTTCTTC
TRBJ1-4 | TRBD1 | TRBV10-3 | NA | CAIRPGQGEKLFF | TGTGCCATCAGACCGGGACAGGGAGAAAAACTGTTTTTT
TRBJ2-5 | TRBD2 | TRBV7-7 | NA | CASSLSTSWGETQYF | TGTGCTAGCAGCTTATCGACTAGCTGGGGGGAGACCCAGTACTTC
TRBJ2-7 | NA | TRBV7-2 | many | CASSLTPGTYEQYF | TGTGCCAGCAGCTTAACCCCAGGGACCTACGAGCAGTACTTC
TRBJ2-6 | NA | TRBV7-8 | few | CASSLGTPGDGANVLTF | TGTGCCAGCAGCTTAGGGACCCCTGGCGATGGGGCCAACGTCCTGACTTTC
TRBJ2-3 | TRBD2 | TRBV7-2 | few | CASSSNVASGGRDTQYF | TGTGCCAGCAGCTCTAATGTGGCTAGCGGGGGTAGAGATACGCAGTATTTT
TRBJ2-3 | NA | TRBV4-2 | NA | CASSQTGHGDTQYF | TGTGCCAGCAGCCAAACGGGCCACGGGGATACGCAGTATTTT
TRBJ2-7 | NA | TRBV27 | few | CASSIAGVYEQYF | TGTGCCAGCAGCATAGCCGGGGTCTACGAGCAGTACTTC
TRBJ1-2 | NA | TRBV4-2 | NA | CASSQGLFIFGQIRYGYTF | TGTGCCAGCAGCCAAGGCCTATTTATATTCGGACAGATACGGTATGGCTACACCTTC
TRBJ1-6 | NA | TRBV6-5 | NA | CASRSDPSGSPLHF | TGTGCCAGCAGATCAGACCCTAGCGGTTCACCCCTCCACTTT
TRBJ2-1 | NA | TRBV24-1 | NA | CATTLGSYNEQFF | TGTGCCACCACCCTGGGCTCCTACAATGAGCAGTTCTTC
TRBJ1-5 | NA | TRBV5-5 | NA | CASSLGVDSNQPQHF | TGTGCCAGCAGCTTGGGGGTGGACAGCAATCAGCCCCAGCATTTT
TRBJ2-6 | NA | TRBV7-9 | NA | CASSYLGSGANVLTF | TGTGCCAGCAGCTACCTAGGCTCTGGGGCCAACGTCCTGACTTTC
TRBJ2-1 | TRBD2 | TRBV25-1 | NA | CASSEYFRGGAWNEQFF | TGTGCCAGCAGTGAATACTTCCGCGGGGGGGCGTGGAATGAGCAGTTCTTC
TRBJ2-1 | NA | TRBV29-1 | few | CSVVSGIYNEQFF | TGCAGCGTTGTGTCAGGGATCTACAATGAGCAGTTCTTC
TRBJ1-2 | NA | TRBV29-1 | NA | CSVEPGDNGYTF | TGCAGCGTTGAACCAGGGGACAATGGCTACACCTTC
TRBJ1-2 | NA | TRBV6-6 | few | CASSYDRYGYGYTF | TGTGCCAGCAGTTACGATCGGTATGGGTATGGCTACACCTTC
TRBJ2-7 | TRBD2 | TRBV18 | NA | CASSPTSGGAEYEQYF | TGTGCCAGCTCACCTACCAGCGGGGGGGCAGAGTACGAGCAGTACTTC
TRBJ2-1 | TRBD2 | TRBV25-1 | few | CASGAGAYNEQFF | TGTGCCAGCGGTGCGGGGGCCTACAATGAGCAGTTCTTC
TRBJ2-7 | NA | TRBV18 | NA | CASSPPPAGSSYEQYF | TGTGCCAGCTCACCTCCCCCGGCAGGGAGCTCCTACGAGCAGTACTTC
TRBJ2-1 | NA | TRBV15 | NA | CATSRVDRNNEQFF | TGTGCCACCAGCAGAGTGGACAGAAACAATGAGCAGTTCTTC
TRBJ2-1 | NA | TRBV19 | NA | CASSLFLENEQFF | TGTGCCAGTAGTCTCTTTTTAGAAAATGAGCAGTTCTTC
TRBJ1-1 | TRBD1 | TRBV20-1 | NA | CSASKDRGTEAFF | TGCAGTGCTTCTAAGGACAGGGGCACTGAAGCTTTCTTT